This is a list of T cell receptor beta chains from one sample in a study of metastatic and nonmetastatic thyroid tumors. MiXCR re-clonotyped the PCR reads for TCRdb. The repertoire holds about 19,000 clones, 36% seen once, with 29% in the top ten. The sequencing sample was made of tumor tissue. Every receptor here comes from a female donor with papillary thyroid cancer or a benign thyroid nodule (not recorded which). Some clones in this sample may be carry-over from other donors' samples. Both conserved end residues are part of each CDR3. Fields, in order: J gene, D gene, V gene, clone size, CDR3 DNA, CDR3 protein. The D gene is left open where the match is weak. For some rows the clone size is stated as once, few or many, or as a class when expanded; others skip it.

TRBJ2-7 TRBD1 TRBV6-1 - TGTGCCAGCAGTTCCCTACAGGGGTCCTACGAGCAGTACTTC CASSSLQGSYEQYF
TRBJ1-2 TRBD1 TRBV7-6 - TGTGCCAGCAGCACGGGGACAGGGGGCGCATATGGCTACACCTTC CASSTGTGGAYGYTF
TRBJ2-7 TRBD2 TRBV9 - TGTGCCAGGACCGGGACTAGCGTGCCAACGCTATACGAGCAGTACTTC CARTGTSVPTLYEQYF
TRBJ2-7 - TRBV20-1 once TGCAGTGCTAGAGATTGGAGGGACGACCCCTACGAGCAGTACTTC CSARDWRDDPYEQYF
TRBJ2-7 - TRBV11-2 - TGTGCCAGCAGATCGACAGGTCGTGACGAGCAGTACTTC CASRSTGRDEQYF
TRBJ2-2 TRBD1 TRBV6-1 - TGTGCCAGCAGGCGGACAGGGCGGACCGGGGAGCTGTTTTTT CASRRTGRTGELFF
TRBJ1-2 TRBD1 TRBV6-6 few TGTGCCAGCAGTTACTCGATAACAGGGGGCGCAGAATTCCGGGGCTACACCTTC CASSYSITGGAEFRGYTF
TRBJ2-7 - TRBV2 - TGTGCCGTTGGGGGCAGCGGAGGGCCCTACGAGCAGTACTTC CAVGGSGGPYEQYF
TRBJ1-3 TRBD1 TRBV7-9 - TGTGCCAGCAGCCCGTGGGACAGCTCTGGAAACACCATATATTTT CASSPWDSSGNTIYF
TRBJ1-1 TRBD1 TRBV20-1 few TGCAGTGCTAGAGAGACGACAGGGTGGGCTGAAGCTTTCTTT CSARETTGWAEAFF
TRBJ2-7 - TRBV6-1 few TGTGCCAGCAGTGAAGTCGGCGGCAGGCCTTCCTACGAGCAGTACTTC CASSEVGGRPSYEQYF
TRBJ1-1 - TRBV6-5 many TGTGCCAGCAGTTACTCGGGGGGGTGGAATGAAGCTTTCTTT CASSYSGGWNEAFF
TRBJ2-7 - TRBV10-1 - TGCGCCAGCAGTAGGGACCCGTCCTCCTACGAGCAGTACTTC CASSRDPSSYEQYF
TRBJ1-2 - TRBV6-1 few TGTGCCAGCAGTCCCCAGGCCAGGATAGCATATGGCTACACCTTC CASSPQARIAYGYTF
TRBJ1-5 - TRBV2 - TGTGCCAGCATGAGGGACAGCAATCAGCCCCAGCATTTT CASMRDSNQPQHF
TRBJ2-7 TRBD2 TRBV28 - TGTGCCAGCAGGGGGACTAGCGAGTACTACGAGCAGTACTTC CASRGTSEYYEQYF
TRBJ1-2 - TRBV19 - TGTGCCAGTAGCTTCCTTGCGGGTGACGGCTACACCTTC CASSFLAGDGYTF
TRBJ2-7 - TRBV5-1 - TGCGCCAGCAGCTTGGAGGCAGACAACTCCTACGAGCAGTACTTC CASSLEADNSYEQYF
TRBJ1-2 TRBD1 TRBV20-1 - TGCAGTGCTCGGGACAGGGGTTTCGGCTACACCTTC CSARDRGFGYTF
TRBJ2-7 - TRBV6-1 - TGTGCCAGCAGTGAAGCAGAGGGCACAGCCTACGAGCAGTACTTC CASSEAEGTAYEQYF
TRBJ2-3 - TRBV6-1 few TGTGCCAGCAGTGAAGGTAGCGGAGCCCCAGATACGCAGTATTTT CASSEGSGAPDTQYF
TRBJ1-1 - TRBV5-1 - TGCGCCAGCAGCCTCGATCCTCCGCGATGGGGCGCCGAGAACACTGAAGCTTTCTTT CASSLDPPRWGAENTEAFF
TRBJ2-7 - TRBV6-1 - TGTGCCAGCAGAATTGGGGTACCTTACGAGCAGTACTTC CASRIGVPYEQYF
TRBJ1-6 - TRBV7-2 - TGTGCCAGCGGGGGCTCGACGGTTTCACCCCTCCACTTT CASGGSTVSPLHF
TRBJ1-1 - TRBV12-3/TRBV12-4 - TGTGCCAGCAGTTTAATTACAGCCACTGAAGCTTTCTTT CASSLITATEAFF
TRBJ2-5 - TRBV6-1 - TGTGCCATCCCGGCAGGGGACCAAACGGGTGGGACCCAGTACTTC CAIPAGDQTGGTQYF
TRBJ2-7 - TRBV5-1 - TGCGCCAGCAGCTACGGGGATCTTTGGTCCTACGAGCAGTACTTC CASSYGDLWSYEQYF
TRBJ1-5 TRBD1 TRBV20-1 - TGCAGTGCCCAAGAGGAGGGGACAGCGAGCAATCAGCCCCAGCATTTT CSAQEEGTASNQPQHF
TRBJ2-7 - TRBV5-1 - TGCGCCAGCAGCTTGGACCCCGGGACGGACTCCTACGAGCAGTACTTC CASSLDPGTDSYEQYF
TRBJ2-5 TRBD1 TRBV20-1 - TGCAGTGCTCCTCGGACAGGGGCAGGGGAGACCCAGTACTTC CSAPRTGAGETQYF
TRBJ2-2 - TRBV5-7 - TGTGCCAGCAGCTTGGGAGACACCGGGGAGCTGTTTTTT CASSLGDTGELFF
TRBJ2-7 - TRBV6-1 - TGTGCCAGCAGTAAAGGGTATGGGACCTACGAGCAGTACTTC CASSKGYGTYEQYF
TRBJ1-1 TRBD1 TRBV6-1 few TGTGCCAGCAGAGCTTCCAGGGGGCTGGGTCAGGAGGAAGCTTTCTTT CASRASRGLGQEEAFF
TRBJ1-1 - TRBV2 - TGTGCCAGCGGCAAGGGGGAGCTTATGAACACTGAAGCTTTCTTT CASGKGELMNTEAFF
TRBJ2-2 - TRBV3-1 - TGTGCCAGCAGCCTTTCTAGCGCTTCCAACACCGGGGAGCTGTTTTTT CASSLSSASNTGELFF
TRBJ1-6 - TRBV2 - TGTGCCACCCGACGGACTAATTCACCCCTCCACTTT CATRRTNSPLHF
TRBJ2-3 TRBD2 TRBV9 - TGTGCCAGCAGCGATGGACTAGCGGGAGGGCCCGGCACAGATACGCAGTATTTT CASSDGLAGGPGTDTQYF
TRBJ2-5 - TRBV10-1 few TGCGCCAGCAGTGAGTCTATGACCGTATGGGAGACCCAGTACTTC CASSESMTVWETQYF
TRBJ2-3 - TRBV20-1 - TGCAGTGCTAGAGGGGCACGGGAGTCGCGGGGAGATACGCAGTATTTT CSARGARESRGDTQYF
TRBJ2-1 - TRBV24-1 - TGTGCCACCGGAGCGTCCGGGGGCAATGAGCAGTTCTTC CATGASGGNEQFF
TRBJ2-3 TRBD2 TRBV6-7 few TGTGCCAGCAGTTGCCCACTAGCGGGTAACACAGATACGCAGTATTTT CASSCPLAGNTDTQYF
TRBJ2-7 TRBD2 TRBV7-2 - TGTGCCAGCCGACCTACTAGCGGCAACTACGAGCAGTACTTC CASRPTSGNYEQYF
TRBJ2-7 - TRBV27 - TGTGCCAGCAGTTTAAGGGACACGTCCTACGAGCAGTACTTC CASSLRDTSYEQYF
TRBJ1-1 - TRBV11-2 once TGTGCCAGCAGCGAGGAGGGGACAACAAGAGCTGAAGCTTTCTTT CASSEEGTTRAEAFF
TRBJ1-2 TRBD1 TRBV27 few TGTGCCAGCAGTTTACCGTCGTACTGGGACAGACCCAACTTC CASSLPSYWDRPNF
TRBJ2-3 - TRBV10-3 few TGTGCCATCAGTGAGGACGGGATCGATACGCAGTATTTT CAISEDGIDTQYF
TRBJ2-2 - TRBV5-1 once TGCGCCAGCAGCTCCGGGTCGTCCGGGGAGCTGTTTTTT CASSSGSSGELFF
TRBJ1-6 - TRBV30 - TGTGCCTGGAGAGGGGGTCGGTTATATTCACCCCTCCACTTT CAWRGGRLYSPLHF
TRBJ1-6 - TRBV12-3/TRBV12-4 few TGTGCCAGCAGTTATGGGGGGGCTTCACCCCTCCACTTT CASSYGGASPLHF
TRBJ2-1 - TRBV12-3/TRBV12-4 few TGTGCCAGCAGCCAGACGGGTGAGCAGTTCTTC CASSQTGEQFF
TRBJ2-2 - TRBV12-3/TRBV12-4 - TGTGCCAGCAGCGACGCGGGACAAAGTCACACCGGGGAGCTGTTTTTT CASSDAGQSHTGELFF
TRBJ2-2 - TRBV7-9 few TGTGCCAGCAGCCCCTCTTGGACAGACACCGGGGAGCTGTTTTTT CASSPSWTDTGELFF
TRBJ2-1 TRBD2 TRBV11-2 - TGTGCCAGCAGCTCGCTAGCGGGAGGGAACAATGAGCAGTTCTTC CASSSLAGGNNEQFF